This T cell receptor beta chain stems from a study of T cell changes during pregnancy in multiple sclerosis. Only in-frame clones appear in the TCRdb table, and some are missing; sequencing was by immunoSEQ multiplex PCR. This table has about 89,000 clones, just under 95% appearing once. The germline V gene encodes CDR1 SGDLS and CDR2 YYNGEE. The CDR3 spans 18 residues. J lost 0 bases, V lost 4 bases, and 9 bases had no gene match. The material was peripheral blood, obtained in the third trimester of pregnancy. This chain joins TRBV9 and TRBJ2-2, with 10 bases matching TRBD2. The sequence was obtained from a female donor with multiple sclerosis, enrolled in a pregnancy study. CDR3 loop: CASSPPRGLAANTGELFF. CDR3 nucleotides: TGTGCCAGCAGCCCGCCCCGAGGACTAGCGGCGAACACCGGGGAGCTGTTTTTT.